This T cell receptor beta chain was found in a study of T-cell reconstitution after alpha-beta-depleted transplantation in children. There are many counts of this clonotype. The antigen is undetermined. Study outcomes and limitations: A year had passed since transplant, and T-cell counts and diversity by then came mostly from newly produced T cells. Alpha-beta T cells about two months after transplant reportedly derived from several hundred expanded graft clones.

Preparing the TCRbeta library involved the use of unique molecular identifiers. TCRdb re-analysed the PCR reads in MiXCR, keeping a single row per CDR3 protein. The profile covers 600,000 to 700,000 distinct CDR3 sequences, with about an eighth appearing a single time and 0.79% taken by the ten largest. CDR1 is SGHRS, CDR2 YFSETQ, per germline. The CDR3 loop spans 14 amino acids. J gave up 2 bases and V 4 bases, and 4 bases lay outside the gene matches. The sample here was PBMCs, taken before TCRalphabeta/CD19-depleted stem cell transplant. The genes are TRBV5-1 and TRBJ2-5; 8 nucleotides align to TRBD2. The receptor was isolated from a girl aged 2-10 years with congenital amegakaryocytic thrombocytopenia, due to receive a stem cell transplant. Here the CDR3 DNA reads TGCGCCAGCAGCACCGTAGCGGGACAAGAGACCCAGTACTTC. It specifies CASSTVAGQETQYF.